This TCR beta chain was documented in a study of T cells after posttransplantation cyclophosphamide. This clone was seen only once. V dropped 5 bases and J dropped 1 base, with 8 bases sitting between them. This CDR3 contains 13 residues. Germline CDR1 is SGHAT and CDR2 is FQNNGV. Generated by immunoSEQ multiplex PCR, the TCRdb table keeps only in-frame clones and is missing some. The data contain thousands of clones, approximately 98% of them singletons. The material sequenced was naive CD8+ T cells sorted from PBMCs. The rearrangement joins TRBV11-2 to TRBJ1-1, with TRBD1 as a possible D gene (5 bases). The receptor's source is a man aged 45-60 years in good health, CMV-negative, and a related stem cell transplant donor. CDR3 amino acids: CASSAGGNTEAFF. The CDR3 bases are TGTGCCAGCAGCGCCGGGGGGAACACTGAAGCTTTCTTT.